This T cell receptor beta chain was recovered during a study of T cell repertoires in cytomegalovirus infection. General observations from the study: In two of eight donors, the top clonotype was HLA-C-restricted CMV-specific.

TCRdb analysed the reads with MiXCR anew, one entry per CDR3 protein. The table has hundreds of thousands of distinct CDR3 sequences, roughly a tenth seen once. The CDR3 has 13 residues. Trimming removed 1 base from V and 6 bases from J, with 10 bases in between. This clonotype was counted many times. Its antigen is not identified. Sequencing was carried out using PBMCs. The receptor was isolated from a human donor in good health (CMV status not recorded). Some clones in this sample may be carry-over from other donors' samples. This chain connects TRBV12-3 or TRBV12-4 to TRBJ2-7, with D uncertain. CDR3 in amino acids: CASSLGADSEQYF. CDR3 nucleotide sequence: TGTGCCAGCAGTTTAGGGGCAGATTCCGAGCAGTACTTC.